This entry lists 6 T cell receptor beta chains sequenced from one sample in a study of Graves' ophthalmopathy and Graves' hyperthyroidism. For repertoire sequencing, the TCR beta CDR3 regions were amplified from RNA transcripts. HTBI primers were employed in first-round RT-PCR, then a second-round multiplex PCR followed. TCRdb redid the calling of the multiplex PCR reads with MiXCR, one entry per CDR3 protein. The repertoire consists of about 420,000 distinct CDR3 sequences, with roughly 21% occurring once and the leading ten covering under 3.5%. Material for sequencing was peripheral blood. The receptor set was obtained from a woman aged 18-29 years with stable Graves' hyperthyroidism.

In the case of this clonotype: A read error is possible here, since a much larger clone lies one base away. V gene TRBV6-1 combines with J gene TRBJ1-6, with D possibly TRBD1 on 6 matching bases. The CDR3 consists of 14 residues. The germline gives CDR1 MNHNS, CDR2 SASEGT. DNA of the CDR3: TGTACCAGCACCAAGGGGGGGGCAGGCTCACCCCTCCACTTT. This translates into CTSTKGGAGSPLHF.

This clonotype was seen ten or more times. DNA for the CDR3: TGTGCCAGCAGCTTCGGACTAGCGGCATCCTACGAGCAGTACTTC. It encodes CASSFGLAASYEQYF. The V call is TRBV11-2, the J call TRBJ2-7, with 10 bases lining up with TRBD2. Germline V gives CDR1 SGHAT, CDR2 FQNNGV. The CDR3 is 15 amino acids. The V and J ends lost 3 bases and 1 base, in that order; junction bases with no gene match: 3. Using reference TRBV11-2 and TRBJ2-7 for the parts outside the CDR3, the full variable domain is EAGVAQSPRYKIIEKRQSVAFWCNPISGHATLYWYQQILGQGPKLLIQFQNNGVVDDSQLPKDRFSAERLKGVDSTLKIQPAKLEDSAVYLCASSFGLAASYEQYFGPGTRLTVT.

The rearrangement uses TRBV7-9 and TRBJ1-2, with D perhaps matching TRBD1 (6 bases). V lost 6 bases to trimming and J lost 2 bases, with 13 bases between them. The CDR3 consists of 14 residues. Germline V gene lookup returns CDR1 SEHNR and CDR2 FQNEAQ (reference sequence). CDR3 DNA sequence: TGTGCCAGCAGTACCTTCGACAGGAACTATGGCTACACCTTC. It specifies CASSTFDRNYGYTF.

This clonotype was observed at least ten times. The V and J genes are TRBV2 and TRBJ1-5, with D tentatively TRBD1 (5 bases). The CDR3 runs 20 residues. CDR1 and CDR2 (germline): SNHLY, FYNNEI. The V end lost 0 bases, the J end lost 0 bases, and 21 bases lay between the germline ends. CDR3 amino acids: CASSEANSGTLFYSNQPQHF. The CDR3 DNA sequence: TGTGCCAGCAGTGAAGCCAATAGCGGGACGCTGTTCTATAGCAATCAGCCCCAGCATTTT.

The sample holds many counts of this clonotype. The DNA of the CDR3 is TGTGCCAGCAGTTTAACCCGGGACAGGGCAAGCCATTTT. It yields the protein CASSLTRDRASHF. V is TRBV7-8 and J is TRBJ1-5; TRBD1 aligns across 9 bases. The CDR3 covers 13 residues. CDR1 and CDR2 (germline): SGHVS, FQNEAQ. The V segment lost 6 bases and the J segment 16 bases; nucleotides outside the gene matches: 13.

This clonotype was seen repeatedly, ten times or more. The chain is built from TRBV5-1 and TRBJ1-1; 9 positions match TRBD1. Per germline, CDR1 SGHRS and CDR2 YFSETQ. The CDR3 consists of 14 residues. J gave up 3 bases and V 7 bases, and 7 bases lay outside the gene matches. The CDR3 DNA is TGCGCCAGCGGTCGGACAGGGGACGACACTGAAGCTTTCTTT. Translating gives CASGRTGDDTEAFF.